One sample yielded the 15 T cell receptor beta chains listed below, sequenced in a study of blood T cell repertoires in COVID-19. Generated by immunoSEQ multiplex PCR, the TCRdb table keeps only in-frame clones and is missing some. The table has 330,000 or so clones, more than 85% seen once; the top ten hold less than 20%. What was sequenced was PBMCs or T cells enriched from blood (not recorded which). Source of these receptors: a woman aged 25 to 39 who had recovered from COVID-19.

The chain joins TRBV7-9 to TRBJ1-1; tentative D call: TRBD1 (5 bases). The V end lost 1 base, the J end lost 6 bases, and 9 bases lay between the germline ends. CDR1 is SEHNR and CDR2 is FQNEAQ in the germline V gene (reference sequence). This CDR3 is built from 13 residues. The CDR3 nucleotides are TGTGCCAGCAGCTTAGGGCAGGGCGCTGAAGCTTTCTTT. Translation: CASSLGQGAEAFF.

The rearrangement uses TRBV11-2 and TRBJ1-1; no firm D call. V lost 3 bases to trimming and J lost 5 bases, with 7 bases between them. This CDR3 contains 12 residues. Germline V gene sequence: CDR1 SGHAT, CDR2 FQNNGV. The CDR3 DNA reads as TGTGCCAGCAGCTTGGCGAGGACTGAAGCTTTCTTT. Residues: CASSLARTEAFF.

The CDR3, as DNA: TGTGCCAGCAGTGGACTAGCGAGGGACGAGCAGTACTTC. This translates into CASSGLARDEQYF. This chain joins TRBV28 and TRBJ2-7; TRBD2 aligns across 9 bases. The CDR3 covers 13 residues. Germline V CDR1 and CDR2: MDHEN, SYDVKM. Unmatched junction bases numbered 4, after V lost 5 bases and J lost 5 bases.

Only a few counts were recorded for this clone. The genes are TRBV2 and TRBJ1-5, with no clear D. The CDR3 runs 15 residues. Germline V gives CDR1 SNHLY, CDR2 FYNNEI. Trimming shortened V by 3 bases and J by 6 bases, and 15 bases separated the two germline ends. The CDR3 loop is CASSDLGLGSQPQHF. Written as DNA, the CDR3 is TGTGCCAGCAGTGACCTGGGGTTGGGGAGTCAGCCCCAGCATTTT.

J is TRBJ2-7 and V is TRBV27; 7 positions agree with TRBD1. Trimming cost V 0 bases and J 4 bases; bases outside gene matches: 3. The CDR3 runs 14 residues. Germline V gene lookup returns CDR1 MNHEY and CDR2 SMNVEV (reference sequence). CDR3 region: CASSLSQQGYEQYF. CDR3 DNA: TGTGCCAGCAGTTTATCGCAACAGGGGTACGAGCAGTACTTC.

This chain joins TRBV7-2 and TRBJ2-7; no clear D gene. With 3 bases removed from V and 1 base from J, the gap between germline ends came to 10 bases. CDR3 length: 14 residues. Germline V lookup: CDR1 SGHTA, CDR2 FQGNSA. This CDR3 reads CASSFAGSSYEQYF. CDR3 sequence (DNA): TGTGCCAGCAGCTTCGCCGGGTCTTCCTACGAGCAGTACTTC.

The chain links TRBV5-4 to TRBJ2-5; 9 bases agree with TRBD2. Germline V gene lookup returns CDR1 SGHNT and CDR2 YYREEE (reference sequence). This CDR3 is 15 amino acids long. With V trimmed by 3 bases and J by 5 bases, 8 bases remained unmatched. DNA of the CDR3: TGTGCCAGCAGCTCCCCGCGGGAGGGCCTCGAGACCCAGTACTTC. Its translation: CASSSPREGLETQYF.

The J gene is TRBJ2-2, the V gene TRBV6-4; 8 nucleotides match TRBD1. This CDR3 comprises 14 residues. The trim removed 5 bases at V and 3 bases at J, leaving 2 bases unmatched. Germline V gene data show CDR1 as MRHNA and CDR2 as SNTAGT. The DNA of the CDR3 is TGTGCCAGCAGTCCGACAGGGGACACCGGGGAGCTGTTTTTT. Protein: CASSPTGDTGELFF.

This chain's CDR3 is CASSQSITGEAFF. Here the CDR3 DNA reads TGTGCCAGCAGCCAATCAATAACAGGGGAAGCTTTCTTT. The rearrangement links TRBV16 to TRBJ1-1, with D possibly matching TRBD1 (6 bases). The germline V gene encodes CDR1 KGHSY and CDR2 FQNENV. The CDR3 is 13 residues long. V lost 0 bases, J lost 8 bases, and 10 bases lay in between. Complete variable domain (other parts from reference TRBV16 and TRBJ1-1): GEEVAQTPKHLVRGEGQKAKLYCAPIKGHSYVFWYQQVLKNEFKFLISFQNENVFDETGMPKERFSAKCLPNSPCSLEIQATKLEDSAVYFCASSQSITGEAFFGQGTRLTVV.

The rearrangement joins TRBV3-1 (or the pseudogene TRBV3-2) to TRBJ2-1, with 12 bases matching TRBD2. Germline V gene data show CDR1 as LGHDT and CDR2 as YNNKEL (reference sequence). The CDR3 totals 16 residues. Trimming took 0 bases from V and 8 from J; bases not matched to a gene: 5. For the CDR3, the DNA is TGTGCCAGCAGCCAAGATTACCTAGCGGGGGGGTATGAGCAGTTCTTC. Translation: CASSQDYLAGGYEQFF.

The chain couples TRBV5-1 to TRBJ2-2; 9 positions match TRBD1. This CDR3 is built from 19 residues. Trimming at V came to 3 bases and at J to 5 bases, leaving 17 bases not matched to a gene. Germline CDR1 and CDR2: SGHRS and YFSETQ. The CDR3, as DNA: TGCGCCAGCAGCTCGTCACCTCACCCGGGACAGGGATTTACCGGGGAGCTGTTTTTT. This gives the protein CASSSSPHPGQGFTGELFF.

This rearrangement joins TRBV18 to TRBJ1-1, with TRBD1 matching 7 bases. V shed 2 bases, J shed 4 bases, and the junction held 4 bases outside the gene matches. CDR3 size: 14 residues. Germline assignment: CDR1 KGHSH and CDR2 LQKENI. The CDR3, as DNA: TGTGCCAGCTCACCAAGGGACAGCTCCACTGAAGCTTTCTTT. Translated, it gives CASSPRDSSTEAFF.

This chain joins TRBV28 and TRBJ1-1; 9 nucleotides match TRBD1. Losses at the gene ends were 11 bases for V and 4 bases for J; bases not matched to a gene: 11. Germline-derived CDR1 and CDR2 are MDHEN and SYDVKM. This CDR3 spans 14 amino acids. As DNA, the CDR3 is TGTGCCGTATACCGCCGGGACAGGGCCACTGAAGCTTTCTTT. It translates to CAVYRRDRATEAFF. The whole variable domain, remainder taken from reference TRBV28 and TRBJ1-1, is DVKVTQSSRYLVKRTGEKVFLECVQDMDHENMFWYRQDPGLGLRLIYFSYDVKMKEKGDIPEGYSVSREKKERFSLILESASTNQTSMYLCAVYRRDRATEAFFGQGTRLTVV.

The chain is built from TRBV20-1 and TRBJ1-1; a weak D match, TRBD1 (5 bases). V gave up 3 bases and J gave up 10 bases, with 15 bases separating them. There are 12 residues in the CDR3. CDR1 and CDR2 (germline): DFQATT, SNEGSKA (reference sequence). The CDR3 DNA is TGCAGTGCTAGTAGGGAGGTTCAGGGAGCTTTCTTT. Translating gives CSASREVQGAFF.

This chain uses TRBV6-5 with TRBJ2-3; TRBD2 agrees at 9 bases. The trim removed 5 bases at V and 5 bases at J, leaving 8 bases unmatched. Germline assignment: CDR1 MNHEY and CDR2 SVGAGI. There are 15 residues in the CDR3. The DNA of the CDR3 is TGTGCCAGCAGTCTAGCGGGGCGGTTGGGAGATACGCAGTATTTT. This codes for CASSLAGRLGDTQYF.